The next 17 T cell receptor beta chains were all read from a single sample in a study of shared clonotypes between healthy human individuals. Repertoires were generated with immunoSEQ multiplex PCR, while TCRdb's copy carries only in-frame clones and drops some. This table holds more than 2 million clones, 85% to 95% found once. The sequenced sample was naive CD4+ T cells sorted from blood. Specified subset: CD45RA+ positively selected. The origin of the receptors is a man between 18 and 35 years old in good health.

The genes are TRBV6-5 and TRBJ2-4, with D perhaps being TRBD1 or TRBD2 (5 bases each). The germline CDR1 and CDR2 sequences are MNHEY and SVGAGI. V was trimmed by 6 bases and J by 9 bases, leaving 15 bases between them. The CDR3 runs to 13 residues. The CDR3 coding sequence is TGTGCCAGCAGCCGGGGAGCTGGGGGCATTCAGTACTTC. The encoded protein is CASSRGAGGIQYF.

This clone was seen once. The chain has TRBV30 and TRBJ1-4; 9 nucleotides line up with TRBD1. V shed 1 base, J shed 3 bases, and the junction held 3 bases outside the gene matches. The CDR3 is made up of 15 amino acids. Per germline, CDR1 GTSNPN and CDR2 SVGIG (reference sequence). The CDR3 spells CAWSENRGPNEKLFF. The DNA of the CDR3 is TGTGCCTGGAGTGAAAACAGGGGGCCTAATGAAAAACTGTTTTTT.

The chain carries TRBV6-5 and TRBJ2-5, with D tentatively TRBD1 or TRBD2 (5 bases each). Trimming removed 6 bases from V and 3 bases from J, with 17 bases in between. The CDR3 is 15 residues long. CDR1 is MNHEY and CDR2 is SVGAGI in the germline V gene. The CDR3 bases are TGTGCCAGCAGAAACCCTTACGGGACGAAAGAGACCCAGTACTTC. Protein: CASRNPYGTKETQYF.

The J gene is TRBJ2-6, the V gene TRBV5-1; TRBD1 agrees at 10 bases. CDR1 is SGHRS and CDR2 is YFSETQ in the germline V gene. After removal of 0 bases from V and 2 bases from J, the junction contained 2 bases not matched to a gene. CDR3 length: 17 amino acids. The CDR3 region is CASSLVGQGAGANVLTF. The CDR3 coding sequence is TGCGCCAGCAGCTTGGTCGGACAGGGGGCTGGGGCCAACGTCCTGACTTTC.

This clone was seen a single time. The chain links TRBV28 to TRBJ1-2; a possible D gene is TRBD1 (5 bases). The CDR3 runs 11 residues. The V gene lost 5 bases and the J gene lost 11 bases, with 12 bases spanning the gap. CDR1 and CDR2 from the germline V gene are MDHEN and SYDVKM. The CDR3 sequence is CASSDNRFYTF. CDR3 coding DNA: TGTGCCAGCAGTGATAACAGGTTTTACACCTTC.

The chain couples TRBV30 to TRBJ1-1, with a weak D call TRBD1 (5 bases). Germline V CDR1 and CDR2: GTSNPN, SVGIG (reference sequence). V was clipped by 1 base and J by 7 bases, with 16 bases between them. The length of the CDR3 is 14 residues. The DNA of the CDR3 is TGTGCCTGGAGTGCTGGGGACGCGGGGCTTGAAGCTTTCTTT. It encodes CAWSAGDAGLEAFF.

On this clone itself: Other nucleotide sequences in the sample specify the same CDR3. The CDR3 region is CASSQEGSFSGNTIYF. In DNA form, the CDR3 reads TGCGCCAGCAGCCAAGAAGGCAGTTTCTCTGGAAACACCATATATTTT. The rearrangement joins TRBV4-1 to TRBJ1-3; D gene ambiguous. V was pared by 0 bases and J by 0 bases, with 9 bases between. Per germline, CDR1 MGHRA and CDR2 YSYEKL. The CDR3 is made up of 16 amino acids.

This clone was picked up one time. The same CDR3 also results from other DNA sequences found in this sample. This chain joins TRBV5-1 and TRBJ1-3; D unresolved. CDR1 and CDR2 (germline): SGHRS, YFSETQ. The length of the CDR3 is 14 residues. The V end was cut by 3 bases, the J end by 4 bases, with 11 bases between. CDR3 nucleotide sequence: TGCGCCAGCAGCTGGGGAGGTAGCGGAAACACCATATATTTT. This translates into CASSWGGSGNTIYF.

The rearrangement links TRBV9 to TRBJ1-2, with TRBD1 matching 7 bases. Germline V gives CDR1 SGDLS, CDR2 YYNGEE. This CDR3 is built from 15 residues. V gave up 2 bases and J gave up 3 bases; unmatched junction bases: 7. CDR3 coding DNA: TGTGCCAGCAGCGTCTCGACAGGGACCCACTATGGCTACACCTTC. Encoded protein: CASSVSTGTHYGYTF.

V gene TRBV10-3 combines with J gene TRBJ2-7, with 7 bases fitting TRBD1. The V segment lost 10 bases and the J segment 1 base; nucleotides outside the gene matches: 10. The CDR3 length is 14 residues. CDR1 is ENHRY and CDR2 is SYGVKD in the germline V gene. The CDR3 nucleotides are TGTGCCAGCAGAGTCGGGACAGTATCCTACGAGCAGTACTTC. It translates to CASRVGTVSYEQYF.

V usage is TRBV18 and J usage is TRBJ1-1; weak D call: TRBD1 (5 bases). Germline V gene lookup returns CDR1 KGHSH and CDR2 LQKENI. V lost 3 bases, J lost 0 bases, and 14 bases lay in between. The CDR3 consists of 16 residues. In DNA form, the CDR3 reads TGTGCCAGCTCACCTGCGACAGCTTCCGTGAACACTGAAGCTTTCTTT. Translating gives CASSPATASVNTEAFF.

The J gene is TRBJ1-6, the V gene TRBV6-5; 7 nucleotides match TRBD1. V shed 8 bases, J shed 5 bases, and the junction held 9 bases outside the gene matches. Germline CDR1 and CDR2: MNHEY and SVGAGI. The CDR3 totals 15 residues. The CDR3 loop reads CASQRGRRDNSPLHF. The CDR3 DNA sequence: TGTGCCAGCCAAAGGGGGCGCAGGGATAATTCACCCCTCCACTTT.

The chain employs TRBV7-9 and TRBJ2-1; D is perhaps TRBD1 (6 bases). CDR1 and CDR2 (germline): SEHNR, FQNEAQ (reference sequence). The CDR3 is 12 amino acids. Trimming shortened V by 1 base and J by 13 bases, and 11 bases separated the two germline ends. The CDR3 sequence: CASSLGVQGQFF. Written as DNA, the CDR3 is TGTGCCAGCAGCTTAGGGGTACAGGGACAGTTCTTC.

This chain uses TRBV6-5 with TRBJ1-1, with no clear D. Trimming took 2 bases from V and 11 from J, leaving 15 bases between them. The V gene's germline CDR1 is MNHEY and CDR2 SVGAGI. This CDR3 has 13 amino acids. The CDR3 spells CASSYASPIRAFF. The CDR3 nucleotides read TGTGCCAGCAGTTACGCCAGCCCGATTCGCGCTTTCTTT.

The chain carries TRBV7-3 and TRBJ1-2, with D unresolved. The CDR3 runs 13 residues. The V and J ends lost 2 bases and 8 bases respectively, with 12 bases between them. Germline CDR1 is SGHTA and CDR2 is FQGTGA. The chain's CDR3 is CASSLGGSDGYTF. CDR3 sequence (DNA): TGTGCCAGCAGCTTAGGAGGGAGCGACGGCTACACCTTC.

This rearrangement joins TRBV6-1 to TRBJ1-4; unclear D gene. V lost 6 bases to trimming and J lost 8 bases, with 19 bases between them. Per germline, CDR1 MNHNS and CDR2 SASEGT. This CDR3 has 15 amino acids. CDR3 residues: CASRRSGPTAEKLFF. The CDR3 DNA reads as TGTGCCAGCAGAAGATCGGGCCCTACGGCGGAAAAACTGTTTTTT.

CDR3 region: CAIRALREGKDTQYF. As DNA, the CDR3 is TGTGCCATCAGGGCTTTAAGGGAGGGTAAAGATACGCAGTATTTT. The chain joins TRBV10-3 to TRBJ2-3; 7 nucleotides agree with TRBD2. Germline lookup yields CDR1 ENHRY and CDR2 SYGVKD. CDR3 length: 15 amino acids. With V trimmed by 6 bases and J by 5 bases, 11 bases remained unmatched.